This TCR beta chain was captured by sequencing in a study of T cell changes during pregnancy in multiple sclerosis. This clone was detected a few times. The germline gives CDR1 MNHEY, CDR2 SMNVEV (reference sequence). Between the trimmed V and J ends, which lost 5 bases and 4 bases, there was a span of 8 bases. CDR3 length: 12 amino acids. The assay was immunoSEQ multiplex PCR, and TCRdb's table has in-frame clones only and misses some. Of over 85,000 clones listed, about nine tenths are singletons. The chain joins TRBV27 to TRBJ2-5, with D possibly TRBD1 on 5 matching bases. This clonotype was sampled from a female donor in good health, enrolled as a control in a pregnancy study. Sequenced material: peripheral blood, taken in the second trimester of pregnancy. As DNA, the CDR3 is TGTGCCAGCAGTAAGGGGCGAGAGACCCAGTACTTC. Encoded protein: CASSKGRETQYF.